The 25 T cell receptor beta chains reported below all come from one sample, sequenced in a study of T cells in localized non-small cell lung cancer. TCRdb's copy holds only in-frame clones and misses some; the assay was immunoSEQ multiplex PCR. This table has fewer than 30,000 clones, about nine tenths appearing once. Material: peripheral blood, obtained before any cancer treatment. The receptors derive from a woman aged 35-75 years with stage I lung adenocarcinoma.

This chain joins TRBV7-9 and TRBJ2-5; 9 bases are a match to TRBD1. Trimming cost V 5 bases and J 2 bases; bases outside gene matches: 6. The germline V gene encodes CDR1 SEHNR and CDR2 FQNEAQ (reference sequence). The CDR3 extends over 15 amino acids. In DNA, the CDR3 is TGTGCCAGCAGCGTGACGGGACAGGGTCAAGAGACCCAGTACTTC. This encodes CASSVTGQGQETQYF.

The J gene is TRBJ2-7, the V gene TRBV7-2; unclear D gene. CDR3 length: 14 residues. Between the trimmed V and J ends, which lost 1 base and 3 bases, there was a span of 10 bases. The V gene's germline CDR1 is SGHTA and CDR2 FQGNSA. CDR3: CASSLGWASYEQYF. CDR3 in DNA: TGTGCCAGCAGCTTAGGGTGGGCTAGCTACGAGCAGTACTTC.

V is TRBV5-1 and J is TRBJ1-3; D possibly corresponds to TRBD1 (6 bases). The CDR3 extends over 15 amino acids. The germline gives CDR1 SGHRS, CDR2 YFSETQ. V lost 4 bases to trimming and J lost 3 bases, with 14 bases between them. In nucleotides, the CDR3 is TGCGCCAGCAGCCCGGAGGGGGGCCGTGGAAACACCATATATTTT. This translates into CASSPEGGRGNTIYF.

This chain links TRBV4-3 with TRBJ1-1; possible D gene TRBD1, 5 bases. CDR3 length equals 16 residues. CDR1 and CDR2 from the germline V gene are LGHNA and YSLEER. V gave up 0 bases and J gave up 5 bases, with 16 bases separating them. The CDR3 region has the DNA TGCGCCAGCAGCCAAGATTTGGCAGGGCCACGGACTGAAGCTTTCTTT. Its protein is CASSQDLAGPRTEAFF.

V gene TRBV27 combines with J gene TRBJ1-1; the D is unclear. Trimming pared 0 bases from V and 7 bases from J, leaving 9 bases between. Germline-derived CDR1 and CDR2 are MNHEY and SMNVEV (reference sequence). The CDR3 is 13 amino acids. The CDR3 protein is CASSLSRMGEAFF. Here the CDR3 DNA reads TGTGCCAGCAGTTTATCACGAATGGGTGAAGCTTTCTTT.

This clone was counted only a few times. The genes are TRBV4-2 and TRBJ1-5; no clear D gene. The CDR3 consists of 15 residues. In germline, CDR1 is LGHNA, CDR2 YNFKEQ. The V end was cut by 0 bases, the J end by 3 bases, with 9 bases between. The DNA for the CDR3 is TGTGCCAGCAGCCAAGAGCCCGGTCACAATCAGCCCCAGCATTTT. This gives the protein CASSQEPGHNQPQHF.

V is TRBV5-6 and J is TRBJ1-1, with no clear D. Trimming left V 0 bases short and J 1 base short, with 7 bases between. The CDR3 length is 14 residues. CDR1 SGHDT and CDR2 YYEEEE come from the germline V gene. The CDR3 nucleotides read TGTGCCAGCAGCTTGGGGGAACAGAACACTGAAGCTTTCTTT. This sequence encodes CASSLGEQNTEAFF.

The rearrangement uses TRBV6-1 and TRBJ1-1, with 8 bases aligning to TRBD1. This CDR3 contains 15 residues. V shed 5 bases and J 5 bases; nucleotides not matched to a gene: 10. Germline CDR1 MNHNS, CDR2 SASEGT. For the CDR3, the DNA is TGTGCCAGCAGTTTTCAGGGGGCGGAGGGGACTGAAGCTTTCTTT. Encoded protein: CASSFQGAEGTEAFF.

This clone was counted once. V is TRBV6-4 and J is TRBJ1-1; maybe TRBD1 (5 bases). V lost 6 bases to trimming and J lost 5 bases, with 13 bases between them. CDR3 size: 13 residues. Germline V lookup: CDR1 MRHNA, CDR2 SNTAGT. In DNA, the CDR3 is TGTGCCAGCAGCACCGACAGTTCTACTGAAGCTTTCTTT. Amino acid sequence: CASSTDSSTEAFF.

This sequence joins TRBV2 and TRBJ2-3, with a tentative D call TRBD2 (7 bases). Trimming removed 6 bases at V and 4 bases at J, with 11 bases between. CDR3 length: 13 residues. Looked up from germline, CDR1 is SNHLY and CDR2 is FYNNEI. In DNA form, the CDR3 reads TGTGCCAGCAGAGGGGGGAGGGCAGATACGCAGTATTTT. It specifies CASRGGRADTQYF.

The rearrangement uses TRBV18 and TRBJ1-3; D ambiguous. Germline V gene sequence: CDR1 KGHSH, CDR2 LQKENI. The germline V and J ends were trimmed by 3 bases and 4 bases, with 13 bases remaining between them. The CDR3 consists of 15 residues. The CDR3 nucleotides read TGTGCCAGCTCACCCCCCGTCTCTTGGGGAAACACCATATATTTT. Its protein is CASSPPVSWGNTIYF.

The V gene is TRBV6-5, the J gene TRBJ2-6; 7 bases agree with TRBD1. Germline loops: CDR1 MNHEY, CDR2 SVGAGI. The ends lost 6 bases at V and 3 bases at J; junction bases unmatched: 5. The CDR3 runs to 15 residues. The chain's CDR3 is CASSLTGDGANVLTF. In DNA, the CDR3 is TGTGCCAGCAGCCTAACAGGGGATGGGGCCAACGTCCTGACTTTC.

The rearrangement links TRBV7-9 to TRBJ2-5, with 11 bases identical to TRBD2. Per germline, CDR1 SEHNR and CDR2 FQNEAQ (reference sequence). V gave up 6 bases and J gave up 3 bases; unmatched junction bases: 3. The CDR3 contains 14 residues. This CDR3 is CASSLGLAEETQYF. The CDR3 DNA sequence: TGTGCCAGCAGTTTGGGACTAGCGGAAGAGACCCAGTACTTC.

The rearrangement links TRBV10-3 to TRBJ1-2; D is unresolved. Trimming took 2 bases from V and 6 from J, leaving 7 bases between them. The CDR3 runs 12 residues. Per germline, CDR1 ENHRY and CDR2 SYGVKD. For the CDR3, the DNA is TGTGCCATCAGTGAGCTTCTGGATGGCTACACCTTC. Residues: CAISELLDGYTF.

The gene calls are TRBV28 and TRBJ2-3; D may be TRBD1 (6 bases). Germline-derived CDR1 and CDR2 are MDHEN and SYDVKM. The CDR3 spans 15 residues. V was shortened by 6 bases and J by 4 bases, with 17 bases between the two germline ends. The CDR3 reads CASRGAGLPSDTQYF. The CDR3 bases are TGTGCCAGCAGGGGGGCGGGCCTCCCTTCAGATACGCAGTATTTT.

This sequence joins TRBV7-8 and TRBJ1-5; D not resolved. V lost 1 base to trimming and J lost 9 bases, with 10 bases between them. CDR1 SGHVS and CDR2 FQNEAQ come from the germline V gene. The CDR3 runs 13 residues. The chain's CDR3 is CASSLGVEVPQHF. The CDR3 DNA reads as TGTGCCAGCAGCTTAGGGGTCGAAGTGCCCCAGCATTTT.

This sequence joins TRBV28 and TRBJ1-1; 8 nucleotides agree with TRBD1. Germline CDR1 and CDR2: MDHEN and SYDVKM. Trimming removed 4 bases from V and 1 base from J; junction bases left unmatched: 5. The CDR3 has 15 residues. CDR3 region: CASSSAGTGNTEAFF. CDR3 sequence (DNA): TGTGCCAGCAGTTCGGCCGGGACAGGGAACACTGAAGCTTTCTTT.

The V and J genes are TRBV28 and TRBJ1-2; no firm D call. V was trimmed by 5 bases and J by 5 bases, leaving 6 bases between them. This CDR3 has 11 residues. Looked up from germline, CDR1 is MDHEN and CDR2 is SYDVKM. Here the CDR3 DNA reads TGTGCCAGCAGTGACCGGTATGGCTACACCTTC. This codes for CASSDRYGYTF.

The chain recombines TRBV28 with TRBJ1-3; D is unclear. CDR3 size: 15 residues. Trimming stripped 6 bases from V and 1 base from J, with 13 bases between. The germline CDR1 and CDR2 sequences are MDHEN and SYDVKM. The CDR3 region is CASSLLWESGNTIYF. The DNA for the CDR3 is TGTGCCAGCAGCTTACTTTGGGAATCTGGAAACACCATATATTTT.

The rearrangement uses TRBV5-6 and TRBJ1-5, with 7 bases that match TRBD1. This CDR3 region has 16 residues. Germline trimming cut 3 bases from V and 1 base from J; bases unmatched to any gene: 7. Per germline, CDR1 SGHDT and CDR2 YYEEEE. The CDR3 is CASSYNRGRSNQPQHF. CDR3 DNA: TGTGCCAGCAGCTACAACAGGGGAAGGAGCAATCAGCCCCAGCATTTT.

The chain recombines TRBV7-2 with TRBJ2-7, with 7 bases fitting TRBD2. Trimming at V came to 4 bases and at J to 0 bases, leaving 6 bases not matched to a gene. In germline, CDR1 is SGHTA, CDR2 FQGNSA. The CDR3 length is 15 residues. The CDR3 here is CASSSEGGGSYEQYF. The CDR3 nucleotides are TGTGCCAGCAGCTCAGAGGGCGGGGGCTCCTACGAGCAGTACTTC.

This clone was detected only once. The chain carries TRBV9 and TRBJ2-3, with a tentative D call TRBD1 (6 bases). Germline CDR1 reads SGDLS; CDR2 reads YYNGEE. With 4 bases removed from V and 0 bases from J, the gap between germline ends came to 15 bases. The CDR3 is made up of 16 amino acids. The CDR3 sequence: CASSLKTGFSTDTQYF. The CDR3 bases are TGTGCCAGCAGCCTAAAGACAGGTTTTAGCACAGATACGCAGTATTTT. Combining the CDR3 with reference TRBV9 and TRBJ2-3 gives the whole variable domain DSGVTQTPKHLITATGQRVTLRCSPRSGDLSVYWYQQSLDQGLQFLIQYYNGEERAKGNILERFSAQQFPDLHSELNLSSLELGDSALYFCASSLKTGFSTDTQYFGPGTRLTVL.

The V gene is TRBV7-9, the J gene TRBJ2-5; TRBD1 is a possible D gene (6 bases). V shed 1 base and J shed 1 base, with 10 bases lying between them. This CDR3 spans 15 amino acids. Germline V gene data show CDR1 as SEHNR and CDR2 as FQNEAQ (reference sequence). CDR3 in amino acids: CASSLGNRAQETQYF. The CDR3 coding sequence is TGTGCCAGCAGCTTAGGCAACAGGGCCCAAGAGACCCAGTACTTC.

J is TRBJ2-5 and V is TRBV7-2; 11 bases are shared with TRBD2. This CDR3 has 17 residues. The V and J ends lost 4 bases and 5 bases, in that order; junction bases with no gene match: 12. Germline V gene data show CDR1 as SGHTA and CDR2 as FQGNSA. CDR3 bases: TGTGCCAGCAGCTCCAGAGGGGGAGTAGCGGGAGGGGAGACCCAGTACTTC. Its translation: CASSSRGGVAGGETQYF.

CDR3 sequence reads: CASSSPGYGSYNSPLHF. The CDR3, as DNA: TGTGCCAGCAGCTCTCCCGGGTATGGCTCCTATAATTCACCCCTCCACTTT. This rearrangement joins TRBV7-2 to TRBJ1-6; unclear D gene. The V end lost 4 bases, the J end lost 0 bases, and 13 bases lay between the germline ends. Germline V gene data show CDR1 as SGHTA and CDR2 as FQGNSA. CDR3 size: 17 residues.